The 8 T cell receptor beta chains listed next were all sequenced from one sample in a study of STAT5B mutations in CD4+ large granular lymphocyte leukemia. Clones were read by immunoSEQ multiplex PCR, and TCRdb kept only the in-frame ones, dropping some. The sample contains around 31,000 clones, around 67% of which appear only once. The sequenced sample consisted of CD4+ T cells from blood buffy coats. These receptors came from a human donor in good health.

V is TRBV7-6 and J is TRBJ2-1, with D perhaps given as TRBD1 or TRBD2 (5 bases each). The CDR3 extends over 15 amino acids. The V gene's germline CDR1 is SGHVS and CDR2 FNYEAQ. Trimming stripped 4 bases from V and 7 bases from J, with 17 bases between. CDR3 sequence reads: CASSSPGTVGNEQFF. The DNA for the CDR3 is TGTGCCAGCAGCTCCCCCGGGACGGTGGGGAATGAGCAGTTCTTC. The full variable domain, its missing parts supplied by reference TRBV7-6 and TRBJ2-1, is GAGVSQSPRYKVTKRGQDVALRCDPISGHVSLYWYRQALGQGPEFLTYFNYEAQQDKSGLPNDRFSAERPEGSISTLTIQRTEQRDSAMYRCASSSPGTVGNEQFFGPGTRLTVL.

This chain links TRBV19 with TRBJ1-2; a possible D gene is TRBD1 (5 bases). V was clipped by 6 bases and J by 0 bases, with 8 bases between them. Germline V gives CDR1 LNHDA, CDR2 SQIVND (reference sequence). CDR3 length: 13 amino acids. The CDR3 sequence: CASRTEANYGYTF. DNA of the CDR3: TGTGCCAGTAGGACAGAAGCTAACTATGGCTACACCTTC.

The V gene is TRBV7-9, the J gene TRBJ2-7; no definite D call. This CDR3 has 16 residues. Germline-derived CDR1 and CDR2 are SEHNR and FQNEAQ (reference sequence). Trimming shortened V by 1 base and J by 5 bases, and 18 bases separated the two germline ends. The CDR3 DNA reads as TGTGCCAGCAGCTTAGTGGGATGGCCCCCCTCGGACGAGCAGTACTTC. Protein sequence: CASSLVGWPPSDEQYF.

The V and J genes are TRBV4-3 and TRBJ1-2; D unresolved. CDR1 and CDR2 from the germline V gene are LGHNA and YSLEER. Trimming took off 0 bases at V and 7 bases at J, with 15 bases between the two ends. The CDR3 sequence is 15 residues long. Here the CDR3 reads CASSQDLSGVGGYTF. DNA for the CDR3: TGCGCCAGCAGCCAAGATCTGAGCGGGGTGGGTGGCTACACCTTC.

The V gene is TRBV7-8, the J gene TRBJ2-7; either TRBD1 or TRBD2 may fit D (5 bases each). CDR1 is SGHVS and CDR2 is FQNEAQ in the germline V gene. The CDR3 is 15 amino acids. Between the trimmed V and J ends, which lost 5 bases and 5 bases, there was a span of 19 bases. The CDR3 sequence is CASSGRGRGDHEQYF. The CDR3 bases are TGTGCCAGCAGCGGACGGGGAAGGGGAGACCACGAGCAGTACTTC.

This clone appeared once. V is TRBV6-5 and J is TRBJ2-7, with TRBD2 as a possible D gene (6 bases). CDR3 length equals 16 residues. V was cut by 2 bases and J by 5 bases, with 19 bases left in between. CDR1 and CDR2 from the germline V gene are MNHEY and SVGAGI. This CDR3 reads CASSYAGLGRGNEQYF. CDR3 nucleotide sequence: TGTGCCAGCAGTTACGCAGGCCTCGGGAGAGGAAACGAGCAGTACTTC.

This clone has just one count. This chain joins TRBV7-6 and TRBJ1-1; a possible D gene is TRBD1 (5 bases). This CDR3 spans 13 amino acids. Germline CDR1 reads SGHVS; CDR2 reads FNYEAQ. Trimming stripped 5 bases from V and 1 base from J, with 8 bases between. CDR3 protein: CASSVRENTEAFF. CDR3 nucleotides: TGTGCCAGCAGCGTCAGGGAGAACACTGAAGCTTTCTTT.

The chain combines TRBV28 with TRBJ2-7, with no clear D. The CDR3 sequence is 15 residues long. Germline V CDR1 and CDR2: MDHEN, SYDVKM. V shed 4 bases and J shed 5 bases, with 18 bases lying between them. CDR3 nucleotide sequence: TGTGCCAGCAGTTCCCCCGCAGGCTCCGTTAACGAGCAGTACTTC. Translated: CASSSPAGSVNEQYF.